This TCR beta chain emerged from a study of T cell responses to AZD1222 COVID-19 vaccine. The protocol was immunoSEQ multiplex PCR, while the TCRdb copy is restricted to in-frame clones and leaves out a portion. In the table there are about 160,000 clones, about 88% of which are singletons. The CDR3 runs to 15 residues. V shed 6 bases, J shed 6 bases, and the junction held 10 bases outside the gene matches. Germline V gene lookup returns CDR1 MNHEY and CDR2 SMNVEV (reference sequence). This receptor was identified in an adult in good health. The material sequenced was peripheral blood, taken on day 0 of AZD1222 vaccination. The chain uses TRBV27 and TRBJ2-1, with 8 nucleotides matching TRBD2. DNA for the CDR3: TGTGCCAGCAGCCTTAGCGGGATCTTTGGCAATGAGCAGTTCTTC. Amino acids: CASSLSGIFGNEQFF.